This T cell receptor (beta chain) was captured in a study of blood T cell repertoires in COVID-19 (dated by TCRdb to 2020 to 2022). For the wider study: Samples covering the acute and convalescent phases of COVID-19 were provided by collaborators in the United States, Italy and Spain. The material from the prospective study consisted of cDNA or gDNA derived from T cells, B-cell-depleted T cells, or PBMCs. A freely available public database, intended as a resource for researchers studying the immune response to SARS-CoV-2, is where the repertoires were released. Sample metadata almost always included a de-identified subject ID, COVID-19 status, age in years and sex. HLA class I and class II types, where available, came from metadata supplied by the sample provider rather than from assay-based typing. The samples were drawn from the first 160 participants of the ongoing ImmuneRACE study and from 950 to 1,500 subjects provided by 6 global collaborators. Subjects who had been exposed to COVID-19, were actively infected with it, or had recovered from it provided the deeply sampled blood TCRbeta repertoires that made up the dataset. Broader findings and caveats from the paper: The amount of clinical and demographic metadata varied by source and participant and was provided uncurated.

Reading from cysteine to phenylalanine, the CDR3 counts 13 amino acids. Solely the CDR3 DNA is kept, with 39 bases framed from the first base. The junction shows trimming of 10 bases on V and 2 bases on J, and the gene matches do not reach 7 bases of it. CDR1 MNHEY and CDR2 SVGAGI are derived from the germline V gene. About this clone itself: Its target antigen remains unknown. No much larger clone exists at a distance of one base, and base qualities are not known.

The collaborating institutions used their own protocols to collect whole blood in K2EDTA tubes. For TCRbeta analysis, collaborators shipped samples in one of three forms: frozen whole blood, isolated PBMCs, or DNA extracted from either of those sample types. TCRbeta CDR3 regions were amplified from genomic DNA using the immunoSEQ Assay, a bias-controlled multiplex PCR. The published analysis was carried out like this. Nucleated cell counts per sample were estimated from amplification of reference gene primers within the assay. Sequence reads were collapsed and filtered to measure the absolute abundance of every unique TCRbeta CDR3 rearrangement. For each sample, productive Simpson clonality was calculated by taking the square root of Simpson's diversity index across productive rearrangements. TCRdb re-hosts the immuneACCESS table, in-frame sequences only. Its copies lack some clones; in the studies checked, an unresolved V gene accounts for under half of them, and the cause for the rest is not known. D and trimming were read from the DNA, whereas the V and J calls and clone size are those reported in that table. The sample yields tens of thousands of clones; around 87% were counted once. The ten biggest clones cover about 5% of the sample.

The sequence was collected from a man between 45 and 60 years old with acute or convalescent COVID-19. The rearrangement combines TRBV6-5 with TRBJ1-2; 7 central nucleotides agree with TRBD1. Sequencing was carried out using peripheral blood. The CDR3 has the sequence CATRMTGNYGYTF. The base sequence is TGTGCCACCAGAATGACAGGGAACTATGGCTACACCTTC.